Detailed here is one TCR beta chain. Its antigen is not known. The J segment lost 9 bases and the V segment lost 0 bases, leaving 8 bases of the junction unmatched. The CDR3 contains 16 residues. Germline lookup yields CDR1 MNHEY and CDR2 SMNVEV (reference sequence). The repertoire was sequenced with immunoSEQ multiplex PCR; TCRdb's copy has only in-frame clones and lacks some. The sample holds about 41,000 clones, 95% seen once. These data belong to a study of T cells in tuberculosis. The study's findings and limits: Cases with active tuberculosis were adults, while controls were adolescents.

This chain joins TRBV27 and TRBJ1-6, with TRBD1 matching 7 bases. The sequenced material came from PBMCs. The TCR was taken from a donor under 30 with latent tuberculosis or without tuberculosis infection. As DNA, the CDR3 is TGTGCCAGCAGTTTATCCCCGACAGGGTTGATTTCACCCCTCCACTTT. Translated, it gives CASSLSPTGLISPLHF.